These 24 T cell receptor beta chains were all obtained from the same sample, sequenced in a study of cytomegalovirus exposure and HLA in healthy donors. Generated by immunoSEQ multiplex PCR, the TCRdb table keeps only in-frame clones and is missing some. The data hold over 200,000 clones, with roughly 85% observed a single time. Input material: PBMCs. These receptors all come from a woman under 30 in good health and CMV-seronegative.

V and J are TRBV7-9 and TRBJ2-2; unclear D gene. CDR3 length: 17 residues. The V and J ends lost 1 base and 2 bases respectively, with 14 bases between them. Germline assignment: CDR1 SEHNR and CDR2 FQNEAQ (reference sequence). This chain's CDR3 is CASSLGPSASNTGELFF. The CDR3 region has the DNA TGTGCCAGCAGCTTAGGGCCGTCGGCCAGCAACACCGGGGAGCTGTTTTTT.

This clone was seen more than once but under ten times. The V gene is TRBV7-9, the J gene TRBJ1-1, with D hard to call. The CDR3 length is 13 residues. Germline CDR1 SEHNR, CDR2 FQNEAQ (reference sequence). The ends were cut back, 0 bases at V and 2 bases at J, with 4 bases in the middle. The DNA of the CDR3 is TGTGCCAGCAGCTTAGCGATTAACACTGAAGCTTTCTTT. Its translation is CASSLAINTEAFF.

About this clone itself: Additional DNA sequences in this sample encode the identical CDR3. The J gene is TRBJ1-3, the V gene TRBV4-1; TRBD1 might be the D (6 bases). There are 15 residues in the CDR3. Per the germline V gene, CDR1 is MGHRA and CDR2 is YSYEKL. V lost 0 bases to trimming and J lost 2 bases, with 8 bases between them. CDR3 in DNA: TGCGCCAGCAGCCAAGATAGGGGGGCTGGAAACACCATATATTTT. Its protein product is CASSQDRGAGNTIYF.

This chain connects TRBV9 to TRBJ2-3, with 9 bases matching TRBD1. The CDR3 totals 16 residues. The germline gives CDR1 SGDLS, CDR2 YYNGEE. After removal of 4 bases from V and 4 bases from J, the junction contained 10 bases not matched to a gene. CDR3 in DNA: TGTGCCAGCAGCTCGTTAACAGGGGGCCAAGCAGATACGCAGTATTTT. Translation: CASSSLTGGQADTQYF.

The chain carries TRBV6-5 and TRBJ2-5; 8 bases agree with TRBD2. This CDR3 region has 15 residues. Trimming took 7 bases from V and 5 from J; bases not matched to a gene: 12. Germline values: CDR1 MNHEY, CDR2 SVGAGI. The CDR3: CASIPPGGPGETQYF. CDR3 sequence (DNA): TGTGCCAGCATTCCCCCGGGGGGGCCGGGGGAGACCCAGTACTTC.

The chain couples TRBV27 to TRBJ1-2, with TRBD1 identical over 8 bases. V lost 5 bases, J lost 0 bases, and 5 bases stayed unmatched. Germline lookup yields CDR1 MNHEY and CDR2 SMNVEV (reference sequence). CDR3 length: 15 amino acids. The DNA of the CDR3 is TGTGCCAGCAGTCGCGCGGGACAGGCTAACTATGGCTACACCTTC. This sequence encodes CASSRAGQANYGYTF.

CDR3 in DNA: TGCGCCAGCAGCGGACAACTAGCGGGGGGGCGAGAGCAGTTCTTC. Its protein product is CASSGQLAGGREQFF. The chain has TRBV5-1 and TRBJ2-1, with 13 bases lining up with TRBD2. This CDR3 comprises 15 residues. V lost 4 bases and J lost 10; bases outside the gene matches: 8. Germline V gene data show CDR1 as SGHRS and CDR2 as YFSETQ.

This chain links TRBV27 with TRBJ2-7, with 8 bases that match TRBD2. Germline trimming cut 3 bases from V and 2 bases from J; bases unmatched to any gene: 6. CDR1 and CDR2 (germline): MNHEY, SMNVEV (reference sequence). The CDR3 is 15 amino acids. The CDR3, as DNA: TGTGCCAGCAGTTTCCTTAGCGGGATTGCCTACGAGCAGTACTTC. This encodes CASSFLSGIAYEQYF.

The CDR3 is CASRGGGPYTDTQYF. As DNA, the CDR3 is TGTGCCAGCAGAGGAGGGGGCCCCTACACAGATACGCAGTATTTT. The chain joins TRBV2 to TRBJ2-3, with a tentative D call TRBD1 (7 bases). This CDR3 region has 15 residues. V was pared by 6 bases and J by 2 bases, with 15 bases between. Germline V gene lookup returns CDR1 SNHLY and CDR2 FYNNEI.

The J gene is TRBJ1-2, the V gene TRBV2; 7 bases agree with TRBD1. This CDR3 is 13 amino acids long. V gave up 7 bases and J gave up 7 bases; unmatched junction bases: 9. Germline-derived CDR1 and CDR2 are SNHLY and FYNNEI. The chain's CDR3 is CASILIRDSGYTF. In DNA form, the CDR3 reads TGTGCCAGCATCCTAATTCGGGACAGTGGCTACACCTTC.

This clone was seen a handful of times. This chain connects TRBV19 to TRBJ1-1; tentative D call: TRBD1 (5 bases). The CDR3 covers 15 residues. Germline assignment: CDR1 LNHDA and CDR2 SQIVND (reference sequence). V was trimmed by 9 bases and J by 1 base, leaving 18 bases between them. CDR3 sequence: CASSSRGPKNTEAFF. Here the CDR3 DNA reads TGTGCCAGCTCATCACGGGGACCCAAGAACACTGAAGCTTTCTTT.

CDR3 in amino acids: CASSLGGLSNEQFF. Written as DNA, the CDR3 is TGCGCCAGCAGCTTGGGTGGATTGTCCAATGAGCAGTTCTTC. This rearrangement joins TRBV5-1 to TRBJ2-1; D not resolved. V lost 0 bases and J lost 6, with 10 bases in between. This CDR3 comprises 14 residues. Germline V gives CDR1 SGHRS, CDR2 YFSETQ.

The chain couples TRBV30 to TRBJ2-7; 7 bases agree with TRBD1. Germline V gene sequence: CDR1 GTSNPN, CDR2 SVGIG (reference sequence). V shed 5 bases and J 1 base; nucleotides not matched to a gene: 2. CDR3 size: 12 residues. CDR3 sequence: CAWGDSSYEQYF. The DNA for the CDR3 is TGTGCCTGGGGGGACAGTTCCTACGAGCAGTACTTC.

The gene calls are TRBV4-1 and TRBJ1-2; 7 positions match TRBD1. J was trimmed by 2 bases and V by 3 bases; bases with no gene match: 9. CDR1 MGHRA and CDR2 YSYEKL come from the germline V gene. The CDR3 consists of 16 residues. CDR3 amino acids: CASSQGVPGQNYGYTF. As DNA, the CDR3 is TGCGCCAGCAGCCAGGGGGTACCGGGACAGAACTATGGCTACACCTTC.

The rearrangement joins TRBV19 to TRBJ1-2, with D possibly TRBD1 on 5 matching bases. Trimming shortened V by 6 bases and J by 7 bases, and 18 bases separated the two germline ends. Germline V gene sequence: CDR1 LNHDA, CDR2 SQIVND (reference sequence). This CDR3 has 14 residues. The DNA for the CDR3 is TGTGCCAGTAGATCGGGGGGACTAGGTGGTGGCTACACCTTC. Its translation is CASRSGGLGGGYTF.

V is TRBV6-1 and J is TRBJ1-1, with D perhaps matching TRBD1 (5 bases). This CDR3 is 12 amino acids long. CDR1 and CDR2 (germline): MNHNS, SASEGT. Trimming stripped 4 bases from V and 5 bases from J, with 8 bases between. CDR3 DNA: TGTGCCAGCAGTGTTCGGGGGACTGAAGCTTTCTTT. This encodes CASSVRGTEAFF.

This clone was detected only once. This chain uses TRBV13 with TRBJ2-4; tentatively, D is TRBD2 (6 bases). The CDR3 spans 13 residues. V was shortened by 5 bases and J by 5 bases, with 10 bases between the two germline ends. Germline V gene sequence: CDR1 PRHDT, CDR2 FYEKMQ (reference sequence). In DNA, the CDR3 is TGTGCCAGCAGCAGACTAGAGGAAAACATTCAGTACTTC. This encodes CASSRLEENIQYF.

The genes are TRBV30 and TRBJ1-5; 7 bases agree with TRBD1. V lost 1 base to trimming and J lost 2 bases; unmatched junction nucleotides: 8. The CDR3 has 16 amino acids. Looked up from germline, CDR1 is GTSNPN and CDR2 is SVGIG (reference sequence). This CDR3 reads CAWSGPTGTGNQPQHF. In nucleotides, the CDR3 is TGTGCCTGGAGTGGTCCGACAGGGACCGGCAATCAGCCCCAGCATTTT.

CDR3 bases: TGTGCCAGCAGTGAAGGACAGAGCACAGATACGCAGTATTTT. Protein product: CASSEGQSTDTQYF. The chain carries TRBV6-1 and TRBJ2-3, with a tentative D call TRBD1 (5 bases). The germline V gene has CDR1 MNHNS and CDR2 SASEGT. CDR3 length equals 14 residues. The V gene lost 1 base and the J gene lost 0 bases, with 5 bases spanning the gap.

The chain carries TRBV5-5 and TRBJ2-1; no clear D. In germline, CDR1 is SGHKS, CDR2 YYEKEE (reference sequence). The CDR3 is 15 residues long. V was pared by 1 base and J by 5 bases, with 13 bases between. The CDR3 nucleotides are TGTGCCAGCAGCTTGTCCGCCTTGGGGAACAATGAGCAGTTCTTC. Amino acids: CASSLSALGNNEQFF.

This clone appeared once. The chain combines TRBV6-5 with TRBJ2-3; weak D call: TRBD2 (5 bases). Germline V gene lookup returns CDR1 MNHEY and CDR2 SVGAGI. CDR3 size: 13 residues. Trimming took 2 bases from V and 4 from J, leaving 7 bases between them. The CDR3: CASSYDGADTQYF. Written as DNA, the CDR3 is TGTGCCAGCAGTTACGACGGGGCAGATACGCAGTATTTT.

The gene calls are TRBV5-1 and TRBJ1-1; 11 nucleotides align to TRBD1. V shed 4 bases and J 2 bases; nucleotides not matched to a gene: 7. This CDR3 spans 16 amino acids. Looked up from germline, CDR1 is SGHRS and CDR2 is YFSETQ. CDR3 DNA: TGCGCCAGCAGCGTAGGGACAGGGGGTTTCAACACTGAAGCTTTCTTT. This translates into CASSVGTGGFNTEAFF.

The sample holds one count of this clone. The chain employs TRBV9 and TRBJ2-3, with 9 bases aligning to TRBD2. The germline CDR1 and CDR2 sequences are SGDLS and YYNGEE. Trimming removed 0 bases from V and 2 bases from J; junction bases left unmatched: 4. The CDR3 spans 16 residues. The CDR3: CASSVAGGRATDTQYF. The CDR3 DNA sequence: TGTGCCAGCAGCGTAGCCGGCGGGAGGGCCACAGATACGCAGTATTTT.

The chain links TRBV27 to TRBJ2-1; 9 nucleotides agree with TRBD2. The CDR3 is 14 amino acids. Germline loops: CDR1 MNHEY, CDR2 SMNVEV (reference sequence). The V gene end was trimmed by 8 bases and the J gene end by 8 bases; junction bases not matched to a gene: 10. CDR3 sequence: CASGRTGGGDEQFF. The CDR3, as DNA: TGTGCCAGCGGACGGACAGGCGGGGGGGATGAGCAGTTCTTC.